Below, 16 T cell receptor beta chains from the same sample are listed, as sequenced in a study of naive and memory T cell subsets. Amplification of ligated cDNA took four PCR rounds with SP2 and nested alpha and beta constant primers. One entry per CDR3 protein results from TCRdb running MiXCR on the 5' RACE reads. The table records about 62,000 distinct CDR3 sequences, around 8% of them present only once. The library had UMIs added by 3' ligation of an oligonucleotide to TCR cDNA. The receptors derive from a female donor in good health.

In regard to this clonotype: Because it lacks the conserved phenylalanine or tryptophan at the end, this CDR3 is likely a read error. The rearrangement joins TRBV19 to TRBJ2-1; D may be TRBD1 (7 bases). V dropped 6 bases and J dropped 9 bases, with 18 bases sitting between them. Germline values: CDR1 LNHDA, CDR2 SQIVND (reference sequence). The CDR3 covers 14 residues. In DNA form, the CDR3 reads TGTGCCAGTAGCGTTCGACAGGGCGGGGCTGAGCAGTTCTCC. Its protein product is CASSVRQGGAEQFS.

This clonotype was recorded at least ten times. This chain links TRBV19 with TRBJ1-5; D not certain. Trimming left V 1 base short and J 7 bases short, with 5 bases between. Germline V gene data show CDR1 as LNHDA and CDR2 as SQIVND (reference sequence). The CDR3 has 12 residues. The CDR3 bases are TGTGCCAGTAGTATAGGGTTGCAGCCCCAGCATTTT. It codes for CASSIGLQPQHF.

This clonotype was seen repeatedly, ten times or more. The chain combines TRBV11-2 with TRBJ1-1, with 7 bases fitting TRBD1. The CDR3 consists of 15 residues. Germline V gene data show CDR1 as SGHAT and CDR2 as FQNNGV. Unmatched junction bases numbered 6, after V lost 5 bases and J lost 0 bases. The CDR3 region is CASSRAGGMNTEAFF. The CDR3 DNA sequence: TGTGCCAGCAGCAGAGCAGGGGGTATGAACACTGAAGCTTTCTTT.

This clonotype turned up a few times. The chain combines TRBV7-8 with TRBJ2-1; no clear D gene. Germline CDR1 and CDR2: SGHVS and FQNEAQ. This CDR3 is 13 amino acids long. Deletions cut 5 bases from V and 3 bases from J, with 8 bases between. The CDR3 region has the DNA TGTGCCAGCAGCGCACAGATCTACAATGAGCAGTTCTTC. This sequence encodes CASSAQIYNEQFF.

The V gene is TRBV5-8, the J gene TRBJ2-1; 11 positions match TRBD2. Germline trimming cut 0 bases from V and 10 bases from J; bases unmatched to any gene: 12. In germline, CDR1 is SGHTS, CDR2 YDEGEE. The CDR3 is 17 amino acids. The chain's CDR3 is CASSLGSLAGGRREQFF. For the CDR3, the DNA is TGTGCCAGCAGCTTGGGGTCCCTAGCGGGAGGTAGGAGAGAGCAGTTCTTC.

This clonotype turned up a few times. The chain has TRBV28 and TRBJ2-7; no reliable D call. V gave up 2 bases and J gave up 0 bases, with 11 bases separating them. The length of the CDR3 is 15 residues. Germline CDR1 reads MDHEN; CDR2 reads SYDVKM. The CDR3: CASSLPPTVSYEQYF. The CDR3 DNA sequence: TGTGCCAGCAGTTTACCCCCGACGGTCTCCTACGAGCAGTACTTC.

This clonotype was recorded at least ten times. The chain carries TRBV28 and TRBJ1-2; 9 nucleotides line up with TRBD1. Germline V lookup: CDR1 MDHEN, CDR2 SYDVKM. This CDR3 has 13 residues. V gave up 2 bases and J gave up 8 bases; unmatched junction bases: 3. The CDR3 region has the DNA TGTGCCAGCAGTTTAACAGGGGGCGACGGCTACACCTTC. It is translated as CASSLTGGDGYTF.

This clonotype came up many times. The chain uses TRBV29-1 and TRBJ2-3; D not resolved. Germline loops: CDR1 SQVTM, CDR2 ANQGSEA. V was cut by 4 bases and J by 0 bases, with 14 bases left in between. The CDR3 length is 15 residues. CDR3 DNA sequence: TGCAGCGTTGGCGGAGCTACCACTAGCACAGATACGCAGTATTTT. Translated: CSVGGATTSTDTQYF.

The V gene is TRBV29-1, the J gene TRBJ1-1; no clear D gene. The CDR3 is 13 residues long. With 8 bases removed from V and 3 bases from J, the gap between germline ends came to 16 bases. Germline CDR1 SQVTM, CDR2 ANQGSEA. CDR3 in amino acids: CSSVEDLYTEAFF. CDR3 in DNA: TGCAGCTCTGTTGAGGACTTATACACTGAAGCTTTCTTT.

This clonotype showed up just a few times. The CDR3 reads CSVEGNAYEQYF. The CDR3 nucleotides are TGCAGCGTTGAAGGTAATGCCTACGAGCAGTACTTC. The chain recombines TRBV29-1 with TRBJ2-7, with no clear D. The CDR3 loop spans 12 amino acids. The V end lost 1 base, the J end lost 2 bases, and 6 bases lay between the germline ends. Germline loops: CDR1 SQVTM, CDR2 ANQGSEA.

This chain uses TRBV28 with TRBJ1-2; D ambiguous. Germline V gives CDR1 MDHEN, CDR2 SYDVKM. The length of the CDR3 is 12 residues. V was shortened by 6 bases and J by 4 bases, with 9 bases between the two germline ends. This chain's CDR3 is CASSPPGYGYTF. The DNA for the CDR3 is TGTGCCAGCAGCCCTCCCGGCTATGGCTACACCTTC.

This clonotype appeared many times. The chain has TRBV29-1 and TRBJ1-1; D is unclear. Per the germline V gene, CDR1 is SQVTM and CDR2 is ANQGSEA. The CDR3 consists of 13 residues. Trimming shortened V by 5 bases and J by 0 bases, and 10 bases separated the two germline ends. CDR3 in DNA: TGCAGCGTTAAACCGGGGATGAACACTGAAGCTTTCTTT. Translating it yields CSVKPGMNTEAFF.

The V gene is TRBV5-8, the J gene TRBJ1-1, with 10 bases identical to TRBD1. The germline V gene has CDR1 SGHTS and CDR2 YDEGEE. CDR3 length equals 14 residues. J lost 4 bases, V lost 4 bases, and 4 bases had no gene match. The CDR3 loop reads CASSPGTGVTEAFF. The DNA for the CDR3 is TGTGCCAGCAGCCCCGGGACAGGGGTCACTGAAGCTTTCTTT.

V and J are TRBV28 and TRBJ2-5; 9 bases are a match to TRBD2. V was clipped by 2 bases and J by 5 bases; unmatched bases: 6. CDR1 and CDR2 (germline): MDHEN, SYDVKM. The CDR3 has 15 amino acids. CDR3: CASSLLAGGRETQYF. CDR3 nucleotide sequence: TGTGCCAGCAGTTTACTGGCGGGAGGGCGGGAGACCCAGTACTTC.

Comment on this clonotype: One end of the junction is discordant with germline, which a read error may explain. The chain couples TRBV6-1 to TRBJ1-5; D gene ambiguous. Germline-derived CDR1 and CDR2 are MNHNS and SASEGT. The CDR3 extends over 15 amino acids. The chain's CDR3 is CASSEPGISNRPQHF. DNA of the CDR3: TGTGCCAGCAGTGAACCCGGGATTAGCAATCGGCCCCAGCATTTT.

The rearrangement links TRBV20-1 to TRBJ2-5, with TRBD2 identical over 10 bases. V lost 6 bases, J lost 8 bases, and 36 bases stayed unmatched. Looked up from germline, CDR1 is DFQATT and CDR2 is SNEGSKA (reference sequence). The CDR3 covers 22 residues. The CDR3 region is CSAERAGRVPSGRALGQGTQYF. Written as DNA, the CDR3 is TGCAGTGCCGAGAGGGCAGGGCGGGTACCGAGCGGGAGGGCCCTCGGGCAAGGAACCCAGTACTTC.